The clone carrying this TCR beta chain has a count of ten or more. As yet, its antigen is unknown. Time point: newly diagnosed GD, antithyroid drugs for less than 3 months. The TCR library used RNA extracted from PBMCs. This entry is derived from a study of regulatory T cells in long-lasting Graves disease. Overall study context: Graves' patients, diagnosed recently, had received antithyroid drugs under 3 months. Study results and caveats: The small sample size may have reduced accuracy. Persistent disease samples used TRBV28, TRBJ1-2 and TRBJ2-5 preferentially.

Germline V gene data show CDR1 as LNHDA and CDR2 as SQIVND (reference sequence). V was clipped by 7 bases and J by 1 base, with 14 bases between them. The CDR3 runs 15 residues. To make TCR beta libraries, researchers used iRepertoire HTBI primers and Arm-PCR of CDR3 regions. TCRdb independently ran MiXCR on the multiplex PCR reads; one entry per CDR3 protein. The table lists 540,000 or so distinct CDR3 sequences, roughly 14% of them singletons. The same data also contributed to another study, on T cells in Graves' hyperthyroidism and ophthalmopathy.

The source of this sequence is a man aged 25 to 45 with Graves disease. The rearrangement uses TRBV19 and TRBJ2-1, with a possible D match to TRBD1 (5 bases). The source material was peripheral blood mononuclear cells (PBMCs), sampled at new diagnosis, from a patient treated with antithyroid drugs. The DNA of the CDR3 is TGTGCCAGTAATCAGGGTAAAGGATCCTACAATGAGCAGTTCTTC. Protein: CASNQGKGSYNEQFF.